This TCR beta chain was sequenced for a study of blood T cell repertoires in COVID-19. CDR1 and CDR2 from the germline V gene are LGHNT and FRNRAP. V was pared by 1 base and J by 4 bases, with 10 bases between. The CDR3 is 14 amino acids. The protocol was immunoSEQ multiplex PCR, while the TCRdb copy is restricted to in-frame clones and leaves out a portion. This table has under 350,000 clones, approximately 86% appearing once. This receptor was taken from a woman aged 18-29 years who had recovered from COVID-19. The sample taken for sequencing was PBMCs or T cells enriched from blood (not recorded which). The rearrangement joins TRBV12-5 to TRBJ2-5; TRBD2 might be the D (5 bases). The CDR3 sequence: CASGLARGGETQYF. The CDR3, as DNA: TGTGCTAGTGGTTTGGCTCGGGGTGGAGAGACCCAGTACTTC.